This is a list of T cell receptor beta chains from one sample in a study of control samples from healthy donors and cancer patients. Some clones are missing from TCRdb's copy, which holds only in-frame ones; the method was immunoSEQ multiplex PCR. This table holds some 140,000 clones, roughly 90% found once. The sequenced sample consisted of PBMCs. Source of these receptors: a man in his forties or fifties with head and neck cancer. Each CDR3 is given with its conserved first and last residue. The D gene is left open where the match is weak. Only part of the rows carry a size: once, few, many, or a class if the clone is expanded.

j_gene	v_gene	len	abundance	d_gene	CDR3aa	CDR3nt
TRBJ2-5	TRBV18	17	-	TRBD2	CASSPRAPAGGTETQYF	TGTGCCAGCTCTCCCAGGGCTCCGGCGGGAGGGACGGAGACCCAGTACTTC
TRBJ1-1	TRBV11-2	16	few	-	CASSLEPGRPGGEAFF	TGTGCCAGCAGCTTAGAACCTGGCAGACCTGGGGGTGAAGCTTTCTTT
TRBJ2-7	TRBV7-6	15	once	TRBD1	CASSLFPDRAREQYF	TGTGCCAGCAGCTTATTCCCCGACAGGGCGAGGGAGCAGTACTTC
TRBJ2-1	TRBV19	14	-	TRBD2	CATAGLADYNEQFF	TGTGCCACGGCGGGACTAGCGGACTACAATGAGCAGTTCTTC
TRBJ2-6	TRBV6-5	15	-	-	CASRLSFSGANVLTF	TGTGCCAGCCGACTATCTTTCTCTGGGGCCAACGTCCTGACTTTC
TRBJ2-7	TRBV11-2	14	-	TRBD2	CASSLGLAGGLYAF	TGTGCCAGCAGCTTAGGACTAGCGGGAGGCCTTTACGCCTTC
TRBJ2-7	TRBV9	13	-	-	CASSVGSAYEQYF	TGTGCCAGCAGCGTTGGGTCCGCCTACGAGCAGTACTTC
TRBJ2-7	TRBV11-2	14	-	TRBD1	CASSFWTGTYEQYF	TGTGCCAGCAGCTTCTGGACAGGGACCTACGAGCAGTACTTC
TRBJ1-2	TRBV12-3/TRBV12-4	13	-	-	CASSLLQGRGYTF	TGTGCCAGCAGTCTGCTACAGGGTCGAGGCTACACCTTC
TRBJ2-5	TRBV3-1/TRBV3-2	17	-	TRBD2	CASSQDRDYDVRETQYF	TGTGCCAGCAGCCAAGATCGGGACTACGATGTCAGAGAGACCCAGTACTTC
TRBJ2-5	TRBV6-2/TRBV6-3	13	-	-	CASSPRGVEPQYF	TGTGCCAGCAGTCCCAGAGGGGTTGAGCCCCAGTACTTC
TRBJ1-3	TRBV3-1/TRBV3-2	17	-	-	CASSRPLVRFSGNTIYF	TGTGCCAGCAGCCGCCCCCTAGTACGGTTTTCTGGAAACACCATATATTTT
TRBJ1-3	TRBV6-1	14	-	-	CASSEGAGGNTIYF	TGTGCCAGCAGTGAGGGGGCAGGGGGAAACACCATATATTTT
TRBJ1-4	TRBV12-3/TRBV12-4	13	-	-	CASSREVNEKLFF	TGTGCCAGCAGCCGGGAAGTTAATGAAAAACTGTTTTTT
TRBJ2-3	TRBV10-2	17	few	-	CASSSMGGGSSTDTQYF	TGCGCCAGCAGTTCGATGGGAGGGGGTTCTAGCACAGATACGCAGTATTTT
TRBJ2-7	TRBV11-2	14	-	-	CASSLGRQSYEQYF	TGTGCCAGCAGCTTAGGGCGTCAGTCCTACGAGCAGTACTTC
TRBJ2-3	TRBV5-1	15	-	-	CASSFQPTSTDTQYF	TGCGCCAGCAGCTTCCAACCCACTAGCACAGATACGCAGTATTTT
TRBJ1-1	TRBV6-5	15	-	TRBD1	CASRVTGTVNTEAFF	TGTGCCAGCAGAGTCACCGGGACAGTCAACACTGAAGCTTTCTTT
TRBJ2-5	TRBV5-1	15	-	-	CASSLAWGAQETQYF	TGCGCCAGCAGCTTGGCCTGGGGGGCGCAAGAGACCCAGTACTTC
TRBJ1-2	TRBV6-6	16	-	TRBD1	CASSYSMAGQTYGYTF	TGTGCCAGCAGTTACTCGATGGCGGGACAGACCTATGGCTACACCTTC
TRBJ2-2	TRBV24-1	16	-	-	CATSDYRAAFGGELFF	TGTGCCACCAGTGATTACAGGGCGGCGTTTGGCGGGGAGCTGTTTTTT
TRBJ2-3	TRBV27	14	-	-	CASSFRGFTDTQYF	TGTGCCAGCAGTTTTAGGGGCTTCACAGATACGCAGTATTTT
TRBJ2-1	TRBV7-2	13	-	-	CASSSRRYNEQFF	TGTGCCAGCAGCTCGAGGCGGTACAATGAGCAGTTCTTC
TRBJ2-3	TRBV20-1	11	-	-	CSAEEPDTQYF	TGCAGTGCCGAGGAGCCAGATACGCAGTATTTT
TRBJ1-1	TRBV19	15	few	-	CASSFQTAGNTEAFF	TGTGCCAGTAGCTTCCAGACAGCTGGGAACACTGAAGCTTTCTTT
TRBJ2-1	TRBV11-3	16	-	-	CASSSSSVGGYNEQFF	TGTGCCAGCAGCTCTTCTTCTGTGGGAGGTTACAATGAGCAGTTCTTC
TRBJ2-1	TRBV11-2	15	-	-	CASSLEGRDWNEQFF	TGTGCCAGCAGCTTAGAAGGGCGGGACTGGAATGAGCAGTTCTTC
TRBJ2-1	TRBV5-1	15	-	TRBD2	CASGTTGLAYNEQFF	TGCGCCAGCGGAACCACGGGACTAGCTTACAATGAGCAGTTCTTC
TRBJ2-2	TRBV11-2	14	-	-	CASSSALNTGELFF	TGTGCCAGCAGTTCTGCCCTTAACACCGGGGAGCTGTTTTTT
TRBJ2-7	TRBV6-1	14	-	-	CASSDTTGYYEQYF	TGTGCCAGCAGTGACACGACAGGCTACTACGAGCAGTACTTC
TRBJ2-5	TRBV20-1	14	-	-	CSASRGEGPLTQYF	TGCAGTGCTAGTAGGGGGGAGGGTCCTCTGACCCAGTACTTC
TRBJ1-6	TRBV4-1	16	-	-	CASSQAKGPDNSPLHF	TGCGCCAGCAGCCAAGCTAAGGGTCCCGATAATTCACCCCTCCACTTT
TRBJ2-1	TRBV27	11	-	-	CASSVYNEQFF	TGTGCCAGCAGTGTATACAATGAGCAGTTCTTC
TRBJ2-7	TRBV3-1/TRBV3-2	15	-	TRBD2	CASSQNPGREAEQYF	TGTGCCAGCAGCCAAAACCCCGGGCGGGAGGCCGAGCAGTACTTC
TRBJ2-1	TRBV7-6	13	few	TRBD2	CASVGLATNEQFF	TGTGCCAGCGTTGGACTAGCGACCAATGAGCAGTTCTTC
TRBJ2-7	TRBV3-1/TRBV3-2	15	-	TRBD2	CASSHGAGAHYEQYF	TGTGCCAGCAGCCACGGAGCGGGAGCCCATTACGAGCAGTACTTC
TRBJ2-4	TRBV10-3	20	-	TRBD2	CAISEVETRREGLAKNIQYF	TGTGCCATCAGTGAGGTCGAGACTAGGCGGGAGGGCCTGGCCAAAAACATTCAGTACTTC
TRBJ2-1	TRBV10-2	13	-	-	CASSETSYNEQFF	TGCGCCAGCAGTGAGACTAGCTACAATGAGCAGTTCTTC
TRBJ2-3	TRBV18	17	-	-	CASSLDAWGSSTDTQYF	TGTGCCAGCTCACTTGATGCGTGGGGAAGTAGTACAGATACGCAGTATTTT
TRBJ1-1	TRBV7-9	12	-	TRBD1	CASGRGTTEAFF	TGTGCCAGCGGCAGGGGGACCACTGAAGCTTTCTTT
TRBJ2-2	TRBV21-1	15	-	-	CASRPGDYLPGELFF	TGTGCCAGCAGACCGGGTGACTACCTCCCCGGGGAGCTGTTTTTT
TRBJ1-2	TRBV2	13	-	-	CASSDLSTVGYTF	TGTGCCAGCAGTGATCTGTCCACTGTTGGCTACACCTTC
TRBJ2-1	TRBV7-9	17	-	TRBD2	CASSALAGGPSYNEQFF	TGTGCCAGCAGCGCACTAGCGGGAGGTCCCTCCTACAATGAGCAGTTCTTC
TRBJ2-5	TRBV24-1	13	-	TRBD2	CATEGSGGGTQYF	TGTGCCACGGAGGGCAGTGGGGGGGGTACCCAGTACTTC
TRBJ2-3	TRBV10-3	17	-	TRBD2	CAISGVGLAGGKGTQYF	TGTGCCATCAGTGGAGTTGGACTAGCGGGAGGGAAGGGTACGCAGTATTTT
TRBJ1-3	TRBV5-1	13	-	-	CASSDTSGNTIYF	TGCGCCAGCAGTGACACCTCTGGAAACACCATATATTTT